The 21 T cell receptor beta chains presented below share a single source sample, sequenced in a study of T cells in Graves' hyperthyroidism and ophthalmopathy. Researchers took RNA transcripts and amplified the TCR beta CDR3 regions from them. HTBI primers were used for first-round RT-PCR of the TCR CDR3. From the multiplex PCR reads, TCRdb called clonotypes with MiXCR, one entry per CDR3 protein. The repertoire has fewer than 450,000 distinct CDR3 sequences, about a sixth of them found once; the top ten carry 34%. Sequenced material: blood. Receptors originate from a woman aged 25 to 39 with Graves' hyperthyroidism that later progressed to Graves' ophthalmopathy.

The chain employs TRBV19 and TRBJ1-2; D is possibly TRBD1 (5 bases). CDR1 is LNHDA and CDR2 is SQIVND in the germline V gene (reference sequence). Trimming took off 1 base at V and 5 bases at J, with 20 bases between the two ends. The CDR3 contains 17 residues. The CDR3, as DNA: TGTGCCAGTAGTATAGGCGTCAGGGAGGCGCTGAGTTATGGCTACACCTTC. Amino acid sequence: CASSIGVREALSYGYTF.

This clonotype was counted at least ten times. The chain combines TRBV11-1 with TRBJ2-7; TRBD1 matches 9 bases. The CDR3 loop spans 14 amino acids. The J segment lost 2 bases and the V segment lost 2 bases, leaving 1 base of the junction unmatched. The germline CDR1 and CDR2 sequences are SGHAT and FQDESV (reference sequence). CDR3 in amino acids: CASSLWDRAYEQYF. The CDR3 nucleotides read TGTGCCAGCAGCTTATGGGACAGGGCCTACGAGCAGTACTTC. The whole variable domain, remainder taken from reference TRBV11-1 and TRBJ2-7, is EAEVAQSPRYKITEKSQAVAFWCDPISGHATLYWYRQILGQGPELLVQFQDESVVDDSQLPKDRFSAERLKGVDSTLKIQPAELGDSAMYLCASSLWDRAYEQYFGPGTRLTVT.

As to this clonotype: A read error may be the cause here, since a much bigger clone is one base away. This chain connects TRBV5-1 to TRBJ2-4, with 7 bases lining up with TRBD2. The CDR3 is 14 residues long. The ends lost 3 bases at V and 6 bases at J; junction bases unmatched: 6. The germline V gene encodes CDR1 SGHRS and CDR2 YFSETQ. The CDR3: CASSWAGGRNIQYF. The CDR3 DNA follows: TGCGCCAGCAGCTGGGCCGGGGGGAGAAACATTCAGTACTTC.

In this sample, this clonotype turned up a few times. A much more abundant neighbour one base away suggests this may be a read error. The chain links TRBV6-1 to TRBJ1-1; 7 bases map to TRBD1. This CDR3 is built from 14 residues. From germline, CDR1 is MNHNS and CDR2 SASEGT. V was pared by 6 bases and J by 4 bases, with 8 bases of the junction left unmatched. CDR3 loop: CASREQGRSTEAFF. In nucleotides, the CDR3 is TGTGCCAGCAGGGAACAGGGGCGGAGCACTGAAGCTTTCTTT.

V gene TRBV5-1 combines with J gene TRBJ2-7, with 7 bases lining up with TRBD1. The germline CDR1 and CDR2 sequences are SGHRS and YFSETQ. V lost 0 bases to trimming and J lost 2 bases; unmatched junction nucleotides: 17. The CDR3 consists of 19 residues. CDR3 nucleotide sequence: TGCGCCAGCAGCTTGGCTAAGGGCAGTTTCAGGGGGACCACCTACGAGCAGTACTTC. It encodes CASSLAKGSFRGTTYEQYF.

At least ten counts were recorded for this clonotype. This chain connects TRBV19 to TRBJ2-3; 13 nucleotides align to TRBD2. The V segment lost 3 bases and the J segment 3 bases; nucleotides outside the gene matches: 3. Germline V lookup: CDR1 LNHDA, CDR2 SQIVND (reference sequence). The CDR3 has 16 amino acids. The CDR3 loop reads CASSIVLAGGTDTQYF. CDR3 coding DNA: TGTGCCAGTAGTATTGTACTAGCGGGAGGGACAGATACGCAGTATTTT.

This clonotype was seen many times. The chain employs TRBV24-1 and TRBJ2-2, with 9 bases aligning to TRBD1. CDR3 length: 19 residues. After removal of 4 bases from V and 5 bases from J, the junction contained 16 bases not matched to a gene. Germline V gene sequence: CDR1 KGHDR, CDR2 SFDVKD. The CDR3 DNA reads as TGTGCCACCAGTGACACCGGGACAGGGTATTTAGGATGGACCGGGGAGCTGTTTTTT. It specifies CATSDTGTGYLGWTGELFF.

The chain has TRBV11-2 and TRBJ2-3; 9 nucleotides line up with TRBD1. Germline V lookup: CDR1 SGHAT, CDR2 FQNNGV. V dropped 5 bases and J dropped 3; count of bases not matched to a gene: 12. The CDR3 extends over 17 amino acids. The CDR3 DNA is TGTGCCAGCAGCACCCTAGGACTGGGACAGGGAACAGATACGCAGTATTTT. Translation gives CASSTLGLGQGTDTQYF.

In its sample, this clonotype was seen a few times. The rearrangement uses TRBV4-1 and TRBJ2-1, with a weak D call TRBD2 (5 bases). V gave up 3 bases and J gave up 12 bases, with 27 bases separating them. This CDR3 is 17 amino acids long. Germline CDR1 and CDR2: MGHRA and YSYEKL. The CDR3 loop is CASSQSVRGLSTSMQFF. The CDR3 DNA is TGCGCCAGCAGCCAGTCAGTCCGCGGGCTCTCTACATCGATGCAGTTCTTC.

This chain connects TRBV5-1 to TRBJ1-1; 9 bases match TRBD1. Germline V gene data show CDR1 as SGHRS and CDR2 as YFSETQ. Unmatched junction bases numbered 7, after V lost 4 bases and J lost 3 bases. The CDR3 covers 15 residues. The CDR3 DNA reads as TGCGCCAGCAGCCTAACGGGACAGGGCCACACTGAAGCTTTCTTT. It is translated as CASSLTGQGHTEAFF.

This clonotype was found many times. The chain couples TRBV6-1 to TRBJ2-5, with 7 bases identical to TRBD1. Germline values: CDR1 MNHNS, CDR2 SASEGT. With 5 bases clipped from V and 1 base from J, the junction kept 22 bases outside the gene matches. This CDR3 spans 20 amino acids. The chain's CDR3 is CASSYYSHGERGLFQETQYF. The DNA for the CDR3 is TGTGCCAGCAGTTATTACTCCCATGGAGAAAGGGGGCTTTTCCAAGAGACCCAGTACTTC.

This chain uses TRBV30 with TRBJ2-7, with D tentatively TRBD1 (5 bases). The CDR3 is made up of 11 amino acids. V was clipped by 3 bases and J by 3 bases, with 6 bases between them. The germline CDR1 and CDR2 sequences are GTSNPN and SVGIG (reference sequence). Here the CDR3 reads CAWRQGYEQYF. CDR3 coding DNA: TGTGCCTGGAGGCAGGGCTACGAGCAGTACTTC.

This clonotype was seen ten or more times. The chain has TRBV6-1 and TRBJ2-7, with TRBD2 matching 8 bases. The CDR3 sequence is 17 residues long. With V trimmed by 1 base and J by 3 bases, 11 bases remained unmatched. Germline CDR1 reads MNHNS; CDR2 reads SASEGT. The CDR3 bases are TGTGCCAGCAGTGAAGGGCGGGGGGCCCTTTTTTTCTACGAGCAGTACTTC. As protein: CASSEGRGALFFYEQYF.

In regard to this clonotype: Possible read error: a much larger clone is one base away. Here the CDR3 DNA reads TGTTCCAGCAGCAGACGACAGACGCAAACCGGGGAGCTGTTTTTT. This gives the protein CSSSRRQTQTGELFF. The chain recombines TRBV7-2 with TRBJ2-2; perhaps TRBD1 as D (5 bases). The CDR3 extends over 15 amino acids. Germline CDR1 is SGHTA and CDR2 is FQGNSA.

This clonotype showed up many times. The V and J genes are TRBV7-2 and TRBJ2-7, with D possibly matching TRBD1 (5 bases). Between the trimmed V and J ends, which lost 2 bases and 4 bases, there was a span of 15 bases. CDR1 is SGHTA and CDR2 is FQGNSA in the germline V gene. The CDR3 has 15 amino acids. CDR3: CASSLIGQGGYEQYF. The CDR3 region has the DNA TGTGCCAGCAGCTTAATAGGGCAGGGTGGTTACGAGCAGTACTTC.

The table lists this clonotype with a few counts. The CDR3 DNA sequence: TGTGCCAGCAGTGAGCGAGGGGGAAACACCATATATTTT. It is translated as CASSERGGNTIYF. The chain employs TRBV6-1 and TRBJ1-3, with unresolved D. The germline V gene encodes CDR1 MNHNS and CDR2 SASEGT. V was pared by 3 bases and J by 4 bases, with 7 bases between. CDR3 length: 13 residues.

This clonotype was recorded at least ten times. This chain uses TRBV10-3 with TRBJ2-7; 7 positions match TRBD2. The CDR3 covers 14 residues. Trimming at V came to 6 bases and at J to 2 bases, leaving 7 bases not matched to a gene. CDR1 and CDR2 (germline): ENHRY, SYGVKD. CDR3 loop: CAIRGGDAAYEQYF. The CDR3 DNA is TGTGCCATCAGGGGGGGGGACGCCGCCTACGAGCAGTACTTC.

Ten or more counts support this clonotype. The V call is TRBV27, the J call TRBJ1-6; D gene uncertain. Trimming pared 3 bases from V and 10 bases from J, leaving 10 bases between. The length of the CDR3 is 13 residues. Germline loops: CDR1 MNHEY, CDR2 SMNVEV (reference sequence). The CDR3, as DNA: TGTGCCAGCAGTTTCGGACTCGGATCACCCCTCCACTTT. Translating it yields CASSFGLGSPLHF.

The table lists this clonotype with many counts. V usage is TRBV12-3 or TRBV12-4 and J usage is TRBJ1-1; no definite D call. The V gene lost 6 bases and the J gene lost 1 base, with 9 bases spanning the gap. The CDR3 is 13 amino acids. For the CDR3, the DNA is TGTGCCAGCAGCCCGACCGGGAACACTGAAGCTTTCTTT. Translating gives CASSPTGNTEAFF.

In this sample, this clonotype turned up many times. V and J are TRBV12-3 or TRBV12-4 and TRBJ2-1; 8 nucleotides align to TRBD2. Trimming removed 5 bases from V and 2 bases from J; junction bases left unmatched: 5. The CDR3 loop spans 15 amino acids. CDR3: CASSQAGVTYNEQFF. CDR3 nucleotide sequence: TGTGCCAGCAGTCAAGCGGGAGTAACCTACAATGAGCAGTTCTTC.

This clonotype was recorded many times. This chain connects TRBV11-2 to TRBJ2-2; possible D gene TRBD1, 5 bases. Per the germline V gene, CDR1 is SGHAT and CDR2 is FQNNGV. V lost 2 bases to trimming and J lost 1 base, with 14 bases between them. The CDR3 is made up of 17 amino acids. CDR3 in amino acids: CASSLPRGQENTGELFF. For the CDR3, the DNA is TGTGCCAGCAGCTTACCTAGAGGACAAGAGAACACCGGGGAGCTGTTTTTT. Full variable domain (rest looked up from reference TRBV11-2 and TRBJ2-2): EAGVAQSPRYKIIEKRQSVAFWCNPISGHATLYWYQQILGQGPKLLIQFQNNGVVDDSQLPKDRFSAERLKGVDSTLKIQPAKLEDSAVYLCASSLPRGQENTGELFFGEGSRLTVL.